A selection of T cell receptor beta chains follows, all from one sample in a study of OX40 agonist ivuxolimab in advanced cancers. Some clones are missing from TCRdb's copy, which holds only in-frame ones; the method was immunoSEQ multiplex PCR. The data hold tens of thousands of clones, with roughly 84% observed a single time. Sequenced material: CD4+ or CD8+ T cells sorted from blood, taken in a trial of the OX40 agonist ivuxolimab. These receptor sequences come from an adult with an advanced solid tumor such as melanoma, head and neck, liver or kidney cancer. The CDR3 runs from the conserved cysteine through the conserved F or W. D genes are given only for firm matches. Clone size appears in some rows only: once, few, many, or a class for an expanded clone.

d_call	clone_size	v_call	j_call	cdr3_aa	cdr3_nt
-	-	TRBV11-3	TRBJ2-3	CASSQEGLGTDTQYF	TGTGCCAGCAGCCAGGAGGGCCTTGGGACAGATACGCAGTATTTT
TRBD1	-	TRBV15	TRBJ1-6	CATSRDRGTGGDSPLHF	TGTGCCACCAGCAGAGATCGGGGGACAGGGGGCGATTCACCCCTCCACTTT
-	-	TRBV11-2	TRBJ2-7	CASSSISVYEQYF	TGTGCCAGCAGCTCGATCTCAGTCTACGAGCAGTACTTC
-	-	TRBV25-1	TRBJ2-7	CASSATRRQYYEQYF	TGTGCCAGCAGCGCCACTCGGAGACAGTACTACGAGCAGTACTTC
-	-	TRBV5-6	TRBJ1-2	CASTGPPSIYGYTF	TGTGCCAGCACCGGTCCTCCTTCGATCTATGGCTACACCTTC
TRBD2	-	TRBV7-3	TRBJ2-5	CASSQVGGFQETQYF	TGTGCCAGCAGCCAAGTCGGGGGGTTCCAAGAGACCCAGTACTTC
-	-	TRBV5-1	TRBJ2-7	CASRTGYSSYEQYF	TGCGCCAGCAGAACAGGCTATAGCTCCTACGAGCAGTACTTC
TRBD2	-	TRBV19	TRBJ2-1	CASSPYKLAGFNEQFF	TGTGCCAGTAGTCCGTATAAACTAGCGGGGTTCAATGAGCAGTTCTTC
-	-	TRBV27	TRBJ2-1	CASSLAERRGQFF	TGTGCCAGCAGTTTAGCAGAGAGGAGAGGGCAGTTCTTC
TRBD1	-	TRBV11-2	TRBJ2-7	CASSLAGQGFSNEQYF	TGTGCCAGCAGCTTAGCAGGACAGGGGTTTTCCAACGAGCAGTACTTC
-	-	TRBV4-3	TRBJ1-3	CASSQANFGNTIYF	TGCGCCAGCAGCCAAGCCAACTTTGGAAACACCATATATTTT
TRBD1	-	TRBV6-6	TRBJ1-4	CASSYRTGYEKLFF	TGTGCCAGCAGTTACAGGACAGGGTATGAAAAACTGTTTTTT
-	-	TRBV19	TRBJ1-5	CASRGVWVGNQPQHF	TGTGCCAGTAGGGGGGTGTGGGTCGGCAATCAGCCCCAGCATTTT
TRBD1	few	TRBV15	TRBJ1-5	CATSRDTGANQPQHF	TGTGCCACCAGCAGAGATACAGGGGCCAATCAGCCCCAGCATTTT
-	-	TRBV7-2	TRBJ2-7	CASSRLQGLRGNEQYF	TGTGCCAGCAGCCGACTACAGGGTCTCCGTGGAAACGAGCAGTACTTC